The clone carrying this T cell receptor (beta chain) was counted a single time. The sample is drawn from a study of blood T cell repertoires in COVID-19. Overall study: Specimens from acute and convalescent COVID-19 originated in the United States, Italy and Spain.

Methods used by the authors: Estimation of nucleated cell counts was performed using reference gene primer amplification. TCRdb's copy holds only in-frame clones and misses some; the assay was immunoSEQ multiplex PCR. The D gene and trimming were derived from the DNA, and the V and J assignments and clone size from that table. The table has over 200,000 clones, 70% to 75% seen once. The V gene lost 2 bases and the J gene lost 3 bases, with 10 bases spanning the gap. The CDR3 totals 14 residues. Looked up from germline, CDR1 is MNHEY and CDR2 is SMNVEV (reference sequence). The source is a woman older than 75 with acute or convalescent COVID-19. V is TRBV27 and J is TRBJ1-2, with D possibly matching TRBD1 (6 bases). Sample: peripheral blood. CDR3 nucleotide sequence: TGTGCCAGCAGTTTACAAGGGGGGGACTATGGCTACACCTTC. Residues: CASSLQGGDYGYTF.